Following are 29 T cell receptor beta chains from one sample sequenced in a study of T cells in Graves' hyperthyroidism and ophthalmopathy. Amplification of TCR beta CDR3 regions was performed using RNA transcripts as template. First-round RT-PCR targeting the TCR CDR3 was performed with the HTBI primer set. TCRdb re-analysed the multiplex PCR reads in MiXCR, keeping a single row per CDR3 protein. The table records 550,000 to 700,000 distinct CDR3 sequences, approximately 15% of them present only once. Material: blood. These receptors were collected from a woman aged 40 to 50 with Graves' ophthalmopathy.

This clonotype was observed at least ten times. The chain carries TRBV28 and TRBJ1-2, with TRBD1 matching over 11 bases. Germline V gene sequence: CDR1 MDHEN, CDR2 SYDVKM. V gave up 3 bases and J gave up 3 bases; unmatched junction bases: 6. The CDR3 is 16 residues long. CDR3 sequence reads: CASSLDRGPVDYGYTF. The CDR3 DNA reads TGTGCCAGCAGTTTGGACAGGGGGCCCGTGGACTATGGCTACACCTTC.

There are many counts of this clonotype. The genes are TRBV7-9 and TRBJ1-1, with D tentatively TRBD1 (5 bases). The CDR3 runs to 14 residues. Trimming removed 5 bases at V and 6 bases at J, with 16 bases between. Germline V gene data show CDR1 as SEHNR and CDR2 as FQNEAQ (reference sequence). The CDR3 coding sequence is TGTGCCAGCAGCCCCCAGGGCGGTGTGGCTGAAGCTTTCTTT. Translated: CASSPQGGVAEAFF.

This clonotype occurred many times. In DNA form, the CDR3 reads TGTGCCAGCAGTGAACCTAGGACAGGGGGAGTGGAGACCCAGTACTTC. Amino acid sequence: CASSEPRTGGVETQYF. This sequence joins TRBV6-1 and TRBJ2-5; 10 nucleotides match TRBD1. The CDR3 extends over 16 amino acids. With V trimmed by 2 bases and J by 5 bases, 8 bases remained unmatched. The V gene's germline CDR1 is MNHNS and CDR2 SASEGT.

This clonotype was seen ten or more times. The chain has TRBV6-4 and TRBJ2-6; D unclear. The CDR3 covers 18 residues. The germline gives CDR1 MRHNA, CDR2 SNTAGT. V lost 2 bases, J lost 0 bases, and 14 bases lay in between. CDR3 in amino acids: CASSDEVIALSGANVLTF. DNA for the CDR3: TGTGCCAGCAGTGACGAGGTCATCGCACTCTCTGGGGCCAACGTCCTGACTTTC.

The rearrangement joins TRBV28 to TRBJ2-5; no clear D. The CDR3 spans 15 residues. The V gene lost 2 bases and the J gene lost 5 bases, with 15 bases spanning the gap. Per germline, CDR1 MDHEN and CDR2 SYDVKM. For the CDR3, the DNA is TGTGCCAGCAGTTTAGCCAGCCGTCTCAGGGAGACCCAGTACTTC. Protein: CASSLASRLRETQYF.

This clonotype showed up many times. V is TRBV28 and J is TRBJ2-7, with TRBD1 identical over 9 bases. Germline lookup yields CDR1 MDHEN and CDR2 SYDVKM. The CDR3 has 16 amino acids. Trimming removed 5 bases from V and 1 base from J; junction bases left unmatched: 9. CDR3: CASSSQPGQGSYEQYF. The CDR3 DNA reads as TGTGCCAGCAGTAGTCAACCCGGACAGGGGTCCTACGAGCAGTACTTC.

The chain is built from TRBV11-3 and TRBJ2-5, with D possibly matching TRBD2 (6 bases). Germline loops: CDR1 SGHNT, CDR2 YENEEA. The CDR3 is made up of 14 amino acids. Trimming took 5 bases from V and 0 from J, leaving 10 bases between them. The chain's CDR3 is CASSRSGYQETQYF. CDR3 coding DNA: TGTGCCAGCAGCCGGAGCGGGTACCAAGAGACCCAGTACTTC.

The table lists this clonotype with many counts. An end of the junction does not agree with germline; a read error may underlie this. V is TRBV20-1 and J is TRBJ2-7; 11 bases are shared with TRBD2. The CDR3 runs 15 residues. Germline loops: CDR1 DFQATT, CDR2 SNEGSKA (reference sequence). The CDR3 is CSARDRLAGSYEQYF. CDR3 DNA: TGCAGTGCTCGAGACCGACTAGCGGGGTCCTACGAGCAGTACTTC.

The chain carries TRBV30 and TRBJ2-5; 8 bases line up with TRBD2. The V segment lost 4 bases and the J segment 5 bases; nucleotides outside the gene matches: 9. The length of the CDR3 is 14 residues. The V gene's germline CDR1 is GTSNPN and CDR2 SVGIG (reference sequence). CDR3 DNA: TGTGCCTGGACCCCGGGACTAGATGGGGAGACCCAGTACTTC. This encodes CAWTPGLDGETQYF.

Ten or more counts support this clonotype. The chain links TRBV27 to TRBJ1-2; 9 nucleotides agree with TRBD1. V dropped 5 bases and J dropped 7; count of bases not matched to a gene: 5. The CDR3 sequence is 13 residues long. Per the germline V gene, CDR1 is MNHEY and CDR2 is SMNVEV (reference sequence). CDR3 in amino acids: CASSRDRARGYTF. Here the CDR3 DNA reads TGTGCCAGCAGTAGGGACAGGGCTCGTGGCTACACCTTC.

This clonotype was seen ten or more times. J is TRBJ2-7 and V is TRBV20-1, with a possible D match to TRBD2 (6 bases). Germline V gene data show CDR1 as DFQATT and CDR2 as SNEGSKA (reference sequence). This CDR3 has 15 amino acids. The V gene lost 3 bases and the J gene lost 2 bases, with 17 bases spanning the gap. The chain's CDR3 is CSARVLGGKTYEQYF. For the CDR3, the DNA is TGCAGTGCTAGGGTATTGGGCGGGAAAACCTACGAGCAGTACTTC.

V gene TRBV5-1 combines with J gene TRBJ2-5; D gene ambiguous. Between the trimmed V and J ends, which lost 6 bases and 5 bases, there was a span of 20 bases. Germline CDR1 and CDR2: SGHRS and YFSETQ. The CDR3 contains 15 residues. CDR3 amino acids: CASTTNRGVEETQYF. The CDR3, as DNA: TGCGCCAGCACCACAAACCGTGGGGTGGAGGAGACCCAGTACTTC.

This sequence joins TRBV7-3 and TRBJ2-5; 11 positions agree with TRBD2. This CDR3 contains 17 residues. V trimming: 0 bases; J trimming: 4 bases; junction bases outside the gene matches: 7. Germline CDR1 reads SGHTA; CDR2 reads FQGTGA. The chain's CDR3 is CASSLTFGTSGRETQYF. The CDR3, as DNA: TGTGCCAGCAGCTTAACGTTCGGGACTAGCGGAAGAGAGACCCAGTACTTC.

This clonotype showed up many times. This chain connects TRBV11-2 to TRBJ2-7, with D perhaps TRBD2 (6 bases). Looked up from germline, CDR1 is SGHAT and CDR2 is FQNNGV. V was clipped by 4 bases and J by 4 bases, with 14 bases between them. CDR3 length: 14 residues. For the CDR3, the DNA is TGTGCCAGCAGCTCCGGGACTCCCATATACGAGCAGTACTTC. This gives the protein CASSSGTPIYEQYF.

This clonotype has only one observation. The chain uses TRBV27 and TRBJ1-5; D is unclear. Trimming removed 6 bases from V and 1 base from J, with 13 bases in between. This CDR3 spans 15 amino acids. Germline CDR1 MNHEY, CDR2 SMNVEV (reference sequence). The CDR3 DNA is TGTGCCAGCAGGTACTCACCATCCAGCAATCAGCCCCAGCATTTT. Residues: CASRYSPSSNQPQHF.

This clonotype was counted many times. The chain has TRBV24-1 and TRBJ2-2, with TRBD1 matching 7 bases. In germline, CDR1 is KGHDR, CDR2 SFDVKD. Unmatched junction bases numbered 2, after V lost 2 bases and J lost 0 bases. This CDR3 spans 16 amino acids. This chain's CDR3 is CATSDWGQTNTGELFF. The CDR3 DNA sequence: TGTGCCACCAGTGATTGGGGACAGACGAACACCGGGGAGCTGTTTTTT.

There are many counts of this clonotype. This rearrangement joins TRBV12-3 or TRBV12-4 to TRBJ2-6; 8 bases match TRBD2. The CDR3 spans 17 residues. V was pared by 7 bases and J by 1 base, with 9 bases of the junction left unmatched. The CDR3 loop is CASTPGGGRSGANVLTF. As DNA, the CDR3 is TGTGCCAGCACCCCGGGGGGGGGAAGATCTGGGGCCAACGTCCTGACTTTC.

The chain links TRBV29-1 to TRBJ2-7, with 14 bases matching TRBD2. V shed 4 bases and J 0 bases; nucleotides not matched to a gene: 5. The CDR3 sequence is 16 residues long. Germline V gene data show CDR1 as SQVTM and CDR2 as ANQGSEA. CDR3 amino acids: CSVGGLAGASSYEQYF. The CDR3 nucleotides read TGCAGCGTTGGGGGACTAGCGGGAGCCAGCTCCTACGAGCAGTACTTC.

In its sample, this clonotype was seen many times. The V call is TRBV6-2 or TRBV6-3, the J call TRBJ2-7; D gene uncertain. CDR3 length: 13 residues. CDR1 MNHEY and CDR2 SVGEGT come from the germline V gene. V was clipped by 9 bases and J by 5 bases, with 17 bases between them. The CDR3 region has the DNA TGTGCCAGTACAACGCCCGCGAGCGACGAGCAGTACTTC. Its translation: CASTTPASDEQYF.

This clonotype has at least ten counts. The rearrangement joins TRBV19 to TRBJ1-1; D is possibly TRBD1 (5 bases). This CDR3 has 13 residues. CDR1 is LNHDA, CDR2 SQIVND, per germline (reference sequence). V was pared by 3 bases and J by 3 bases, with 8 bases between. In DNA, the CDR3 is TGTGCCAGTAGTATCGGCAGGGACACTGAAGCTTTCTTT. Protein: CASSIGRDTEAFF.

This clonotype occurred a few times. The rearrangement joins TRBV20-1 to TRBJ1-1; 8 bases fit TRBD1. Unmatched junction bases numbered 6, after V lost 5 bases and J lost 1 base. Germline assignment: CDR1 DFQATT and CDR2 SNEGSKA (reference sequence). This CDR3 is 14 amino acids long. CDR3 sequence (DNA): TGCAGTGCTGCGACAGGGGCTGCGAACACTGAAGCTTTCTTT. Protein: CSAATGAANTEAFF.

This clonotype came up many times. This chain links TRBV11-2 with TRBJ1-1, with a weak D call TRBD1 (6 bases). V was pared by 3 bases and J by 4 bases, with 15 bases between. The germline V gene has CDR1 SGHAT and CDR2 FQNNGV. The CDR3 runs 15 residues. CDR3 residues: CASSLTGGRPTEAFF. The CDR3 coding sequence is TGTGCCAGCAGCTTGACCGGGGGGCGCCCCACTGAAGCTTTCTTT. Complete variable domain (other parts from reference TRBV11-2 and TRBJ1-1): EAGVAQSPRYKIIEKRQSVAFWCNPISGHATLYWYQQILGQGPKLLIQFQNNGVVDDSQLPKDRFSAERLKGVDSTLKIQPAKLEDSAVYLCASSLTGGRPTEAFFGQGTRLTVV.

This clonotype showed up many times. The V and J genes are TRBV5-8 and TRBJ2-5; TRBD2 might be the D (6 bases). In germline, CDR1 is SGHTS, CDR2 YDEGEE. This CDR3 spans 16 amino acids. Trimming removed 1 base at V and 4 bases at J, with 17 bases between. CDR3 residues: CASSLSRGRGLETQYF. The CDR3 region has the DNA TGTGCCAGCAGCTTGTCAAGGGGCCGGGGGTTAGAGACCCAGTACTTC.

This chain joins TRBV7-6 and TRBJ1-2; D ambiguous. Germline V CDR1 and CDR2: SGHVS, FNYEAQ. Deletions cut 4 bases from V and 0 bases from J, with 6 bases between. The length of the CDR3 is 13 residues. In nucleotides, the CDR3 is TGTGCCAGCAGCTCCAGGTCTAACTATGGCTACACCTTC. The encoded protein is CASSSRSNYGYTF. Filled out from reference TRBV7-6 and TRBJ1-2, the complete variable domain reads GAGVSQSPRYKVTKRGQDVALRCDPISGHVSLYWYRQALGQGPEFLTYFNYEAQQDKSGLPNDRFSAERPEGSISTLTIQRTEQRDSAMYRCASSSRSNYGYTFGSGTRLTVV.

The chain recombines TRBV12-3 or TRBV12-4 with TRBJ2-5; 9 bases map to TRBD1. The CDR3 extends over 13 amino acids. Trimming cost V 7 bases and J 5 bases; bases outside gene matches: 5. DNA for the CDR3: TGTGCCAGCAAACAGGGGGCAGGGGAGACCCAGTACTTC. This gives the protein CASKQGAGETQYF.

This clonotype appeared a few times. This sequence joins TRBV5-1 and TRBJ1-2; D possibly corresponds to TRBD1 (6 bases). In germline, CDR1 is SGHRS, CDR2 YFSETQ. The germline V and J ends were trimmed by 1 base and 4 bases, with 20 bases remaining between them. The CDR3 covers 17 residues. CDR3 nucleotides: TGCGCCAGCAGCTTGTTGGGCGGACAGCCTTCGTCCTATGGCTACACCTTC. It specifies CASSLLGGQPSSYGYTF.

The table lists this clonotype with many counts. The J gene is TRBJ1-5, the V gene TRBV11-3; TRBD1 matches 8 bases. Germline V gene sequence: CDR1 SGHNT, CDR2 YENEEA. This CDR3 comprises 16 residues. V lost 3 bases and J lost 0; bases outside the gene matches: 4. CDR3 amino acids: CASSFTGGYSNQPQHF. In nucleotides, the CDR3 is TGTGCCAGCAGCTTTACAGGGGGATATAGCAATCAGCCCCAGCATTTT.

This clonotype was picked up many times. The chain couples TRBV7-9 to TRBJ2-7, with D possibly matching TRBD1 (6 bases). V lost 4 bases, J lost 7 bases, and 20 bases lay in between. CDR1 and CDR2 from the germline V gene are SEHNR and FQNEAQ (reference sequence). This CDR3 region has 15 residues. The CDR3 nucleotides read TGTGCCAGCAGCTCCTCCAGGGGAGCAGCAATTGAGCAGTACTTC. Protein sequence: CASSSSRGAAIEQYF.

This clonotype was picked up many times. The chain has TRBV28 and TRBJ2-7, with D unclear. V lost 1 base and J 3 bases, leaving 16 bases between the germline ends. Germline V gene lookup returns CDR1 MDHEN and CDR2 SYDVKM. This CDR3 spans 16 amino acids. The CDR3 protein is CASSLFPYLPIYEQYF. The DNA of the CDR3 is TGTGCCAGCAGTTTATTTCCGTACCTACCAATCTACGAGCAGTACTTC.